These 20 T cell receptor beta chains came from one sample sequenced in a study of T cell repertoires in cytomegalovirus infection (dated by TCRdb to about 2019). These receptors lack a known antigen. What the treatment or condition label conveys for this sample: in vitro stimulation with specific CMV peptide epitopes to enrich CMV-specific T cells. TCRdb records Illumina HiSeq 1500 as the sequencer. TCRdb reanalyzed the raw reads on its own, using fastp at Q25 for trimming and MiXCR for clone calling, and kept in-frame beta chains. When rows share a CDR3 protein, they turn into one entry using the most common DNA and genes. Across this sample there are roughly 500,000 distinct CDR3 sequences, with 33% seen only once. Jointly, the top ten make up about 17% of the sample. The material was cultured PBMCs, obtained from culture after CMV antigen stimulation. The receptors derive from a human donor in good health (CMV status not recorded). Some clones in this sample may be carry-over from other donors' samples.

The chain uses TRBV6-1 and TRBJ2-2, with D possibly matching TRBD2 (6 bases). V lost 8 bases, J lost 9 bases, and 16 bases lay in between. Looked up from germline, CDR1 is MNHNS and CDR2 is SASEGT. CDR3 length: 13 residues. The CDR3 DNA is TGTGCCAGCTGCGGGATCGCAGGCCGGGAGCTGTTTTTT. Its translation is CASCGIAGRELFF.

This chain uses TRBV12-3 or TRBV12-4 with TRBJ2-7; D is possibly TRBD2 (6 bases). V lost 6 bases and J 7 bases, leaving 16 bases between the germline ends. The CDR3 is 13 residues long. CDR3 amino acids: CASSLQEGGEQYF. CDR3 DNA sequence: TGTGCCAGCAGCCTGCAGGAGGGCGGGGAGCAGTACTTC.

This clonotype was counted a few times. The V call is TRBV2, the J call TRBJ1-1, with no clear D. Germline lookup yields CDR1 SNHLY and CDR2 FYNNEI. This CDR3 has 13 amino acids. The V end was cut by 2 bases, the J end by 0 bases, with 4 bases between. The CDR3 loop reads CASSEYLNTEAFF. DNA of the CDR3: TGTGCCAGCAGTGAATACCTGAACACTGAAGCTTTCTTT.

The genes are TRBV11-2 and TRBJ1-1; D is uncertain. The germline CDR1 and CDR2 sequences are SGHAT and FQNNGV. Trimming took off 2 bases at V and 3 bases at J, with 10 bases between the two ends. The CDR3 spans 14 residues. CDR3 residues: CASSLRKGDTEAFF. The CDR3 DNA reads TGTGCCAGCAGCTTAAGAAAGGGAGACACTGAAGCTTTCTTT.

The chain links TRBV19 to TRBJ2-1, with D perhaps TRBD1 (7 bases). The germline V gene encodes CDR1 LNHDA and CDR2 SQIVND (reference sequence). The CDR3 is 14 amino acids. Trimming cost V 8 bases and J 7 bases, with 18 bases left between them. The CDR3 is CASWTTGAGNEQFF. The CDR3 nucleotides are TGTGCCAGTTGGACCACAGGGGCGGGGAATGAGCAGTTCTTC.

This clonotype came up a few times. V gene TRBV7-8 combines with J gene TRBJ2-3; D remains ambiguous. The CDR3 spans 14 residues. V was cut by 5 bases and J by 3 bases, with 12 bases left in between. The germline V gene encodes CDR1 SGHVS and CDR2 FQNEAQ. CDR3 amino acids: CASSTSLVTDTQYF. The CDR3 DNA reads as TGTGCCAGCAGCACCAGCCTAGTGACAGATACGCAGTATTTT.

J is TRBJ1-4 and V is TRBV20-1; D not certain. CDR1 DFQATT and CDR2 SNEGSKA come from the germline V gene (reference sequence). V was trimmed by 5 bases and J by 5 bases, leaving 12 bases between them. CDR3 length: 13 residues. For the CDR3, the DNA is TGCAGTGCTGGAGCTACAGAGAATGAAAAACTGTTTTTT. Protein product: CSAGATENEKLFF.

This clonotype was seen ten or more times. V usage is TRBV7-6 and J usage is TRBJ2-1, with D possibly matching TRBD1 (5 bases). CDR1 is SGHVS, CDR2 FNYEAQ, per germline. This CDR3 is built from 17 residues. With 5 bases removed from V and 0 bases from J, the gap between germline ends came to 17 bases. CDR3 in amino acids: CASSLRAFRYSYNEQFF. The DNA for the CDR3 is TGTGCCAGCAGCCTCAGGGCCTTTCGTTACTCCTACAATGAGCAGTTCTTC. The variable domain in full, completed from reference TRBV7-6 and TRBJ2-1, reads GAGVSQSPRYKVTKRGQDVALRCDPISGHVSLYWYRQALGQGPEFLTYFNYEAQQDKSGLPNDRFSAERPEGSISTLTIQRTEQRDSAMYRCASSLRAFRYSYNEQFFGPGTRLTVL.

The CDR3 nucleotides read TGTGCCAGCAGTTCAACAGACAATCAGCCCCAGCATTTT. Translation: CASSSTDNQPQHF. V usage is TRBV28 and J usage is TRBJ1-5, with D unresolved. The CDR3 contains 13 residues. With 4 bases removed from V and 3 bases from J, the gap between germline ends came to 7 bases. Germline-derived CDR1 and CDR2 are MDHEN and SYDVKM.

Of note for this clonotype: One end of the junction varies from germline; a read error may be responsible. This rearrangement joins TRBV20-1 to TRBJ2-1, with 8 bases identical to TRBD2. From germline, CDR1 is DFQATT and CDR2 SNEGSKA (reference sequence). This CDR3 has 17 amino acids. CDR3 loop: CSARKRTSISSYNERFF. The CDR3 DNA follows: TGCAGTGCTAGAAAAAGGACTAGCATTAGCTCCTACAATGAGCGGTTCTTC.

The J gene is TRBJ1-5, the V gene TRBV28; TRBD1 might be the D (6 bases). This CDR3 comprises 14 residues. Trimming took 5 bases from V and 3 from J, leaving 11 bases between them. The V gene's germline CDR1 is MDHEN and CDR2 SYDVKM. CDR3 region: CASSAGTLNQPQHF. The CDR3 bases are TGTGCCAGCAGTGCCGGGACACTCAATCAGCCCCAGCATTTT.

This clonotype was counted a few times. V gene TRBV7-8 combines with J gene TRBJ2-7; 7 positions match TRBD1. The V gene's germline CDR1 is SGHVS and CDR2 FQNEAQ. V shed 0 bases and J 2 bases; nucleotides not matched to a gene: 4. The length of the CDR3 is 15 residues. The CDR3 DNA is TGTGCCAGCAGCTTAGCGCGCCAGGGGGCCTACGAGCAGTACTTC. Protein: CASSLARQGAYEQYF.

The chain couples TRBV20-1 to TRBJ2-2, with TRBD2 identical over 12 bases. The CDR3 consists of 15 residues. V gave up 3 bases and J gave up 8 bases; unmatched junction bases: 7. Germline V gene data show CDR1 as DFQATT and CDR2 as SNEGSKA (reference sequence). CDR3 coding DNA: TGCAGTGCTAGGGGCGGACTAGCGGGACCAGGGGAGCTGTTTTTT. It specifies CSARGGLAGPGELFF.

Written as DNA, the CDR3 is TGTGCCAGTAGTATAGCGGGGGGGAGCAATCAGCCCCAGCATTTT. This gives the protein CASSIAGGSNQPQHF. The rearrangement uses TRBV19 and TRBJ1-5, with a tentative D call TRBD1 (5 bases). This CDR3 has 15 amino acids. In germline, CDR1 is LNHDA, CDR2 SQIVND (reference sequence). V lost 1 base to trimming and J lost 1 base, with 8 bases between them. Combining the CDR3 with reference TRBV19 and TRBJ1-5 gives the whole variable domain DGGITQSPKYLFRKEGQNVTLSCEQNLNHDAMYWYRQDPGQGLRLIYYSQIVNDFQKGDIAEGYSVSREKKESFPLTVTSAQKNPTAFYLCASSIAGGSNQPQHFGDGTRLSIL.

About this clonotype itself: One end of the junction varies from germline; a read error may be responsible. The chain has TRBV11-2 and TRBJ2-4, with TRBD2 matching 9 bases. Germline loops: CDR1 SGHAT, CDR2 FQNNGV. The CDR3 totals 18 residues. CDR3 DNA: TGTGCCAACAGCTTCGCAAGGACTAGCGAACTAGCCAAAAACATTCAGTACTTC. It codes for CANSFARTSELAKNIQYF. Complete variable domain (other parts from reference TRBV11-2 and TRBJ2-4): EAGVAQSPRYKIIEKRQSVAFWCNPISGHATLYWYQQILGQGPKLLIQFQNNGVVDDSQLPKDRFSAERLKGVDSTLKIQPAKLEDSAVYLCANSFARTSELAKNIQYFGAGTRLSVL.

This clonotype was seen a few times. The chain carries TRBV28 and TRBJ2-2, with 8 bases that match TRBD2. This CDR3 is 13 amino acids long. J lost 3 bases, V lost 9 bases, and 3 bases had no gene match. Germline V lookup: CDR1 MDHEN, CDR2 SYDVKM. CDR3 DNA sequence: TGTGCCAGTAAGCGGGAGTACACCGGGGAGCTGTTTTTT. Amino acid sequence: CASKREYTGELFF.

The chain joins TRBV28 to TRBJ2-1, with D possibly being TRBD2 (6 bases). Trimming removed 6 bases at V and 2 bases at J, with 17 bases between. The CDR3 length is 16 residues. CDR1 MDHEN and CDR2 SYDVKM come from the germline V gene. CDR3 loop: CASSPDLANTYNEQFF. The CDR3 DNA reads TGTGCCAGCAGCCCCGACCTAGCGAATACCTACAATGAGCAGTTCTTC.

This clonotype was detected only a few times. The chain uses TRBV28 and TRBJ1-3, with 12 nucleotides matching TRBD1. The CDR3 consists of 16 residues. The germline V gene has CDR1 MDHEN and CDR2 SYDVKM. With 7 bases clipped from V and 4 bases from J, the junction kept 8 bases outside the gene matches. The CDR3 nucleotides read TGTGCCAGCACCGCTCCGGGACAGGGGGCGGGAAACACCATATATTTT. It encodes CASTAPGQGAGNTIYF.

CDR3 in DNA: TGTGCCAGCATCGAGACTAGCGGGAGGATGGAGACCCAGTACTTC. Amino acid sequence: CASIETSGRMETQYF. The chain links TRBV6-6 to TRBJ2-5; 13 nucleotides agree with TRBD2. The J segment lost 5 bases and the V segment lost 7 bases, leaving 7 bases of the junction unmatched. CDR3 length: 15 residues. Germline CDR1 is MNHNY and CDR2 is SVGAGI (reference sequence).

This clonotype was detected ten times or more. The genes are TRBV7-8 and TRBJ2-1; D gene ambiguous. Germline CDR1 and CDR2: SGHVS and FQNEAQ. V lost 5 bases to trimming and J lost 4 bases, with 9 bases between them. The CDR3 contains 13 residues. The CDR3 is CASSVGTYNEQFF. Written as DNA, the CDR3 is TGTGCCAGCAGCGTGGGTACGTACAATGAGCAGTTCTTC.